Sequencing of this T cell receptor beta chain was carried out in a study of shared clonotypes between healthy human individuals (dated by TCRdb to between 2020 and 2021). A note on the overall study: The cohort included a few men and a couple of women between 18 and 49 years of age. To estimate repertoire size and how much clonotypes are shared between individuals, the study performed deep sequencing of blood TCR repertoires from five healthy adults. Libraries were prepared and TCR repertoires were sequenced by different laboratories using diverse techniques, in order to increase sequencing depth and limit assay-specific biases. Per donor, leukapheresis produced somewhere between about 0.9 and 9.5 billion PBMCs. Findings and caveats that apply to the study as a whole: Pairwise subsampling indicated that sequencing depth was expected to affect the degree of clonotype sharing among donors. Because the study included only a small number of donors, the genetic and exposure-history diversity represented was limited. Sampling was restricted to blood, and TCR repertoires in tissue are likely to differ from TCR repertoires in blood.

Using the deep immunoSEQ assay, TCR CDR3 regions were amplified from genomic DNA by multiplex PCR. For each cell subset, the extracted genomic DNA was distributed evenly across all wells of several immunoSEQ 96-well plates, and each plate served as one replicate. Each replicate PCR for unsorted PBMC received roughly 290 ng genomic DNA, equal to about 30,000 T cell genomes. Ten immunoSEQ deep assay plates were used to sequence the unsorted PBMC genomic DNA. The purified libraries were quantified using a Qubit 3.0 fluorometer, sized with a Bioanalyzer 2100, and then quantified again using the KAPA Library Quantification kit. Each immunoSEQ 96-well plate was sequenced on its own single-read 150-cycle Illumina NextSeq 550 flow cell. Per the authors' processing: Because the immunoSEQ output included only junctional sequences and no quality scores, the filtering could not be the same as the filtering used for full-length reads. To assign V/J genes and CDR3, sequences were annotated against IMGT germline references using PyIR, a Python wrapper for IgBLAST v1.9. Reads with weak V/J assignments (E-value above 1e-6), missing CDR3, stop codons, out-of-frame junctions, or ambiguous translated residues were removed. V3J clonotypes were defined as sequences sharing the same inferred V gene, J gene, and CDR3 amino acid sequence. To compute the percentage overlap between repertoires, the number of shared unique clonotypes was divided by the size of the smaller repertoire. Three approaches were used to assess repertoire richness: RTK rarefaction, the Chao1 estimator, and Recon v2.1 estimates of unobserved clonotypes. TCRdb carries this immuneACCESS record with in-frame sequences only. Its versions omit some clonotypes, under half of them owing to an unresolved V gene in the studies checked, with the rest unexplained. The V and J calls and clone size were taken over from that table, and D and trimming were inferred from the DNA. The sample table holds around 500,000 clones, of which around 80% were seen once. 10% to 15% of the sample lies in the top ten.

The germline V gene supplies CDR1 SGHVS and CDR2 FQNEAQ. After removal of 3 bases from V and 0 bases from J, the junction retains 7 bases not matched to a gene. Inclusive of the bounding cysteine and phenylalanine, the CDR3 is 16 residues long. The kept DNA is CDR3 alone, 48 bases in frame from the first base. The donors were healthy, HIV-negative adults who had no recently reported acute infections or vaccinations. Every donor was a Caucasian adult residing in Nashville, Tennessee, USA. In the unsorted samples, approximately 82 million PBMCs were counted, and genomic DNA was extracted using the QIAamp DNA Blood Mini kit. After blood collection by leukapheresis, PBMCs were isolated using Ficoll-Histopaque density gradient centrifugation and then cryopreserved in the vapor phase of liquid nitrogen. This clone was detected only a few times. Its antigen is not yet known. No clone much larger than this one lies a single base away; base qualities are absent.

This sequence was found in a middle-aged woman in good health. Some clones in this sample may be carry-over from other donors' samples. The sequenced sample consisted of PBMCs. The chain couples TRBV7-8 to TRBJ2-5; TRBD1 agrees with 7 junctional bases. The nucleotide sequence reads as follows: TGTGCCAGCAGCTTTGAGACAGGGAAGTACCAAGAGACCCAGTACTTC. This is translated as CASSFETGKYQETQYF.